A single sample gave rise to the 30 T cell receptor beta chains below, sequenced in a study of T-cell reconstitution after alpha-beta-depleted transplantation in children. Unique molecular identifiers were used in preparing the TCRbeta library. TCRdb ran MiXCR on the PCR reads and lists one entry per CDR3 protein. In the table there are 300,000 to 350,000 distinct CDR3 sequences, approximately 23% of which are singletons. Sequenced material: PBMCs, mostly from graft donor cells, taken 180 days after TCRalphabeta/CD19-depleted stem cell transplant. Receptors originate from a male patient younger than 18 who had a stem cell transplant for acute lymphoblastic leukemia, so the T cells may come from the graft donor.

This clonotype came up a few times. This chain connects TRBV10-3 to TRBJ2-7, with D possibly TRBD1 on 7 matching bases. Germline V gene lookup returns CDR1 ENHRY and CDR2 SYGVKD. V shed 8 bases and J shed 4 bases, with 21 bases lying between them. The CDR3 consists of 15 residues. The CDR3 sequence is CAIRDREAFRYEQYF. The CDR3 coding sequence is TGTGCCATCCGCGACAGGGAGGCGTTCAGATACGAGCAGTACTTC.

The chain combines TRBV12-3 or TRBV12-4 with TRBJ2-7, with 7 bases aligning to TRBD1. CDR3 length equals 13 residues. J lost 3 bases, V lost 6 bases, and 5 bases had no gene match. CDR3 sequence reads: CASRNRDSYEQYF. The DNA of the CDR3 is TGTGCCAGCAGGAACCGGGACAGCTACGAGCAGTACTTC.

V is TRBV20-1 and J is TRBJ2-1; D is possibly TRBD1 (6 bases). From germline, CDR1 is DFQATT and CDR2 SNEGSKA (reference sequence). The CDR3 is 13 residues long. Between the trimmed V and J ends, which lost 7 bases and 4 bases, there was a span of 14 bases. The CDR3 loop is CSVQGLTYNEQFF. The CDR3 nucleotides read TGCAGTGTTCAGGGGTTAACGTACAATGAGCAGTTCTTC.

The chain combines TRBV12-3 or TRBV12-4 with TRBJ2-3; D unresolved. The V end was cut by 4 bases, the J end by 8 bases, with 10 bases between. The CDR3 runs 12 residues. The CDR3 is CASSSGSGTQYF. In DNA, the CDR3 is TGTGCCAGCAGTTCTGGTTCGGGTACGCAGTATTTT.

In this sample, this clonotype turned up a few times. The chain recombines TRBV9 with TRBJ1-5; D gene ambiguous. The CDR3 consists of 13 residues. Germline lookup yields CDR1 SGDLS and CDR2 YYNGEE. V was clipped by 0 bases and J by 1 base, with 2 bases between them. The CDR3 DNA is TGTGCCAGCAGCGTAGCCAGCAATCAGCCCCAGCATTTT. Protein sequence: CASSVASNQPQHF.

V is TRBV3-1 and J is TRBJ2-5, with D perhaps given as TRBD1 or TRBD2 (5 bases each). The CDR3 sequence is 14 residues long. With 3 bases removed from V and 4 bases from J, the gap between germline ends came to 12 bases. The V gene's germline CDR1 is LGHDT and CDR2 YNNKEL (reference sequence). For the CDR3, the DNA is TGTGCCAGCAGCCAGCCGGGACGTGGAGAGACCCAGTACTTC. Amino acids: CASSQPGRGETQYF.

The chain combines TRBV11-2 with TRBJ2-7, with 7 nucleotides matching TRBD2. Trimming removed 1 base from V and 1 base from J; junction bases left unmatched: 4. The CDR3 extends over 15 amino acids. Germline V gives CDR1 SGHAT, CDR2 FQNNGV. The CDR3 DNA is TGTGCCAGCAGCTTAGTGGGGGGGAGGTCCTACGAGCAGTACTTC. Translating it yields CASSLVGGRSYEQYF.

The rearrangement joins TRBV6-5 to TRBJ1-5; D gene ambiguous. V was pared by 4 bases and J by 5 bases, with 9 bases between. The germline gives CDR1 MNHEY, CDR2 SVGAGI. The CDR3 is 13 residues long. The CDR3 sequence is CASSSILYQPQHF. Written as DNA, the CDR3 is TGTGCCAGCAGTTCCATCCTGTATCAGCCCCAGCATTTT.

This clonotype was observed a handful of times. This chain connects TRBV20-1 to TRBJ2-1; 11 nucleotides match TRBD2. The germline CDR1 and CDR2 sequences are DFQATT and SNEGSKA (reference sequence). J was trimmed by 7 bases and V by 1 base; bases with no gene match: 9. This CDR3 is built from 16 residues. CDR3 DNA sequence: TGCAGTGCTAGAGTCGGACTAGCGGGTGACAAGAATGAGCAGTTCTTC. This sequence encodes CSARVGLAGDKNEQFF.

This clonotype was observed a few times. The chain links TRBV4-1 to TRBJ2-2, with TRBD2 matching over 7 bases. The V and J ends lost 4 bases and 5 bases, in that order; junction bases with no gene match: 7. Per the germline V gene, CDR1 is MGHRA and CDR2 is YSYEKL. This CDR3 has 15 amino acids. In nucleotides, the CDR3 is TGCGCCAGCAGCCTGGGAGGGCCTTTAACCGGGGAGCTGTTTTTT. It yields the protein CASSLGGPLTGELFF.

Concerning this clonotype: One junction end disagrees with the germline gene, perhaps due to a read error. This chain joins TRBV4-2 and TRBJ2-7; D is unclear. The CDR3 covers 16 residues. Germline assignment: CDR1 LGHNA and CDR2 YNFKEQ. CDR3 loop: CASSQVGVVLNYEQYF. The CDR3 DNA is TGTGCCAGCAGCCAAGTTGGTGTCGTCCTAAACTACGAACAGTACTTC.

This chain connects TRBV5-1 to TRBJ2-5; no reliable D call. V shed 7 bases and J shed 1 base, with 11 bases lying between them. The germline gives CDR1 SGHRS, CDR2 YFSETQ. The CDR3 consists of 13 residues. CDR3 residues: CASGETFQETQYF. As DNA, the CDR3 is TGCGCCAGCGGAGAAACCTTCCAAGAGACCCAGTACTTC.

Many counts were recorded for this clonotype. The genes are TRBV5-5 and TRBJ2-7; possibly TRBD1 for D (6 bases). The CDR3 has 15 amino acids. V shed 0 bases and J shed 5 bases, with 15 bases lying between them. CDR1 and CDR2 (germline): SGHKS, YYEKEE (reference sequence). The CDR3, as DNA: TGTGCCAGCAGCTTGGGAGGGGGTCCTGTCAACGAGCAGTACTTC. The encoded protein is CASSLGGGPVNEQYF.

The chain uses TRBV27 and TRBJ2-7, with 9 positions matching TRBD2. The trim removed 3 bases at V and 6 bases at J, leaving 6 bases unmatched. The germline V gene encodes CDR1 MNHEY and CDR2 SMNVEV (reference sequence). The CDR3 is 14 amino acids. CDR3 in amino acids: CASSFGSGRSEQYF. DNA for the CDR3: TGTGCCAGCAGTTTTGGTAGCGGGAGATCCGAGCAGTACTTC.

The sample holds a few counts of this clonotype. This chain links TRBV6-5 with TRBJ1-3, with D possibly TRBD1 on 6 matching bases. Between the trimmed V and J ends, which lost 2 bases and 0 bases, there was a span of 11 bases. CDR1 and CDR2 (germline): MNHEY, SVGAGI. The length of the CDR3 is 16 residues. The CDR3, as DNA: TGTGCCAGCAGTTACGGAGGACAGATCTCTGGAAACACCATATATTTT. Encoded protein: CASSYGGQISGNTIYF.

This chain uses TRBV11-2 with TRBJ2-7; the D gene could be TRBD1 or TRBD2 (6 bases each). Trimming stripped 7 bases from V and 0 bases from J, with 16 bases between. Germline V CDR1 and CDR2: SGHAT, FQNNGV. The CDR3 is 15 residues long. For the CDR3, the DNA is TGTGCCAGCACCCTGTCGGGGGCCTTCTCCTACGAGCAGTACTTC. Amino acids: CASTLSGAFSYEQYF.

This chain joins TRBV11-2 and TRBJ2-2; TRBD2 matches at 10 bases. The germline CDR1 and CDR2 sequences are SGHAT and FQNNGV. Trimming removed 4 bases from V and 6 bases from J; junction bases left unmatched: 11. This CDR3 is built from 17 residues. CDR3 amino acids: CASSSLAGVSVAGELFF. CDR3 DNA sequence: TGTGCCAGCAGCTCTCTAGCGGGAGTTTCGGTTGCCGGGGAGCTGTTTTTT.

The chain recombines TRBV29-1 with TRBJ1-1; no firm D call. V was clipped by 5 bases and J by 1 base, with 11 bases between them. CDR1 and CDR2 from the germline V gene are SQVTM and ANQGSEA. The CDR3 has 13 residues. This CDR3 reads CSVKDGRNTEAFF. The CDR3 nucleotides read TGCAGCGTTAAGGACGGGAGGAACACTGAAGCTTTCTTT.

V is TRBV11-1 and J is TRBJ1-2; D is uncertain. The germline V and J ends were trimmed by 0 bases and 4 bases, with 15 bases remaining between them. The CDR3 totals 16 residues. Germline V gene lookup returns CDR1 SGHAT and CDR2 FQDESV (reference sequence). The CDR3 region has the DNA TGTGCCAGCAGCTTAGCTCCCCGGACGGGATTCTATGGCTACACCTTC. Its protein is CASSLAPRTGFYGYTF.

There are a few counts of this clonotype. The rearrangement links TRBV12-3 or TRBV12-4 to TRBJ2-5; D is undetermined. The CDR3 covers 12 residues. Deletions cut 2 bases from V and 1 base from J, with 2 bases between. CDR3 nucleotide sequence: TGTGCCAGCAGTTTAATCCAAGAGACCCAGTACTTC. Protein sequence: CASSLIQETQYF.

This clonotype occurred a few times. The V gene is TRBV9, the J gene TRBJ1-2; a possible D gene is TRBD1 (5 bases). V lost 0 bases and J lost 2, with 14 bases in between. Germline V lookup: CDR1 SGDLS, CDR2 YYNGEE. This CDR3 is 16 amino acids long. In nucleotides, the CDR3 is TGTGCCAGCAGCGTAGCTCAGGCAGGGCTCAACTATGGCTACACCTTC. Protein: CASSVAQAGLNYGYTF.

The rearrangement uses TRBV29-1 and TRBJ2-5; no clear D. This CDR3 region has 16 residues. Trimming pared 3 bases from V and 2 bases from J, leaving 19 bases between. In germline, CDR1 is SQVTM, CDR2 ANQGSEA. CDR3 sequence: CSVDTGRQDLQETQYF. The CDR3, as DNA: TGCAGCGTTGATACGGGCCGGCAGGACCTACAAGAGACCCAGTACTTC.

DNA of the CDR3: TGTGCCAGCGGGGCCCCGGGACTAGTGTTCGAGCAGTACTTC. The encoded protein is CASGAPGLVFEQYF. The V call is TRBV28, the J call TRBJ2-7, with TRBD2 matching over 8 bases. The ends lost 8 bases at V and 6 bases at J; junction bases unmatched: 12. The germline CDR1 and CDR2 sequences are MDHEN and SYDVKM. The CDR3 contains 14 residues.

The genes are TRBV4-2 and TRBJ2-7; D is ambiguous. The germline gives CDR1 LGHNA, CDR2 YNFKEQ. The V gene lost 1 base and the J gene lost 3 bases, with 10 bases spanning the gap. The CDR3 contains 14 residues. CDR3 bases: TGTGCCAGCAGCCAAGGGTCTCGGATCTACGAGCAGTACTTC. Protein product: CASSQGSRIYEQYF.

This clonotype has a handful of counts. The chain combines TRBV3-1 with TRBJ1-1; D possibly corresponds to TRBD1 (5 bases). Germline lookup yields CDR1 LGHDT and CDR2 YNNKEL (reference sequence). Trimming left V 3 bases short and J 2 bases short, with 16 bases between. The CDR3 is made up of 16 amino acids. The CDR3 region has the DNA TGTGCCAGCAGCCATACCGGGAGCAGGGCCAACACTGAAGCTTTCTTT. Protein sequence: CASSHTGSRANTEAFF.

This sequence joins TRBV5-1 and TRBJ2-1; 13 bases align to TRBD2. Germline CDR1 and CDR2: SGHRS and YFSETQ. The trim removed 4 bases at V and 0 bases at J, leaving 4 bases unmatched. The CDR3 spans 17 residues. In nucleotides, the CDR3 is TGCGCCAGCAGCCTCCGGACTAGCGGGAGCTCCTACAATGAGCAGTTCTTC. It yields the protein CASSLRTSGSSYNEQFF.

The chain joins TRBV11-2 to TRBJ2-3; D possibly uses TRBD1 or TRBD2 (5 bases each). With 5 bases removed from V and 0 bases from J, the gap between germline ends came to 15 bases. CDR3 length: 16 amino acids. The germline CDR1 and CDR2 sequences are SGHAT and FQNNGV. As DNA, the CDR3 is TGTGCCAGCAGCCAGAGGGGCGATTTCAGCACAGATACGCAGTATTTT. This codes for CASSQRGDFSTDTQYF.

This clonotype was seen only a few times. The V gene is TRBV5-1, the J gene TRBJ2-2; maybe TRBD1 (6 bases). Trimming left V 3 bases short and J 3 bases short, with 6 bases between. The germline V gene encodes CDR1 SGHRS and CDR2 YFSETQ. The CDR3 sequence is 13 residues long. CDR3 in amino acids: CASSWTDTGELFF. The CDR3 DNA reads TGCGCCAGCAGCTGGACAGACACCGGGGAGCTGTTTTTT.

The CDR3 sequence is CASSLRRSPDNEQFF. The CDR3 DNA sequence: TGTGCCAGCAGCTTACGGCGGTCTCCCGACAATGAGCAGTTCTTC. The chain couples TRBV7-3 to TRBJ2-1, with D hard to call. Germline V gene lookup returns CDR1 SGHTA and CDR2 FQGTGA. Trimming left V 2 bases short and J 5 bases short, with 13 bases between. This CDR3 comprises 15 residues. Combining the CDR3 with reference TRBV7-3 and TRBJ2-1 gives the whole variable domain GAGVSQTPSNKVTEKGKYVELRCDPISGHTALYWYRQSLGQGPEFLIYFQGTGAADDSGLPNDRFFAVRPEGSVSTLKIQRTERGDSAVYLCASSLRRSPDNEQFFGPGTRLTVL.

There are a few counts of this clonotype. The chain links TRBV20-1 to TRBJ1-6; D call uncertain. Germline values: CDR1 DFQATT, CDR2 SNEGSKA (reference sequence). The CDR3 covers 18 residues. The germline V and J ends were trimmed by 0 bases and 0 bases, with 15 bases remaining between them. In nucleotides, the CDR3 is TGCAGTGCTAGAGATCTGGGCCTCTGGGGCTCCTATAATTCACCCCTCCACTTT. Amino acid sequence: CSARDLGLWGSYNSPLHF.